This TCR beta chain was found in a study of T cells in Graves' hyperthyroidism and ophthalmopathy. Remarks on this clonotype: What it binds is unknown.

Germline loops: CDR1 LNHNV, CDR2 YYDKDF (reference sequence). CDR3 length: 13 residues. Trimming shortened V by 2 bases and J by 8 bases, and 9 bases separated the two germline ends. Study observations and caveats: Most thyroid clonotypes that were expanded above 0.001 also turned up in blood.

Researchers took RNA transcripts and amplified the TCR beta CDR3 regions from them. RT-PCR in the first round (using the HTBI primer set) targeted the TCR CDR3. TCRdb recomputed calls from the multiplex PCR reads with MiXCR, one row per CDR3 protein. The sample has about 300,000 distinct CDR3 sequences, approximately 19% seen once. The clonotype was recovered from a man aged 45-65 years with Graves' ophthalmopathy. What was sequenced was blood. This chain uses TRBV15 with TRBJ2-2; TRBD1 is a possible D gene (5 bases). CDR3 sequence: CATSRTGVGELFF. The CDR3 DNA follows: TGTGCCACCAGCAGAACAGGCGTTGGGGAGCTGTTTTTT. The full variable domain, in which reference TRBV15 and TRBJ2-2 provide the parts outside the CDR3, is DAMVIQNPRYQVTQFGKPVTLSCSQTLNHNVMYWYQQKSSQAPKLLFHYYDKDFNNEADTPDNFQSRRPNTSFCFLDIRSPGLGDTAMYLCATSRTGVGELFFGEGSRLTVL.